These T cell receptor beta chains were read from a single sample in a study of CD8+CD57+ T cells in acquired aplastic anemia. MiXCR, applied by TCRdb to the reads, yields one record per CDR3 protein. The repertoire holds 400,000 to 450,000 distinct CDR3 sequences, with about 70% as singletons. The specimen sequenced was sorted CD4+, CD8+, or CD8+CD57+ T cells (not recorded which) from PBMCs. The source of these receptors is a human donor in good health, serving as a control. CDR3s include the opening cysteine and the closing phenylalanine or tryptophan. Fields, in order: clone size, J gene, V gene, D gene, CDR3 protein, CDR3 DNA. The D gene is left open where the match is weak. Rows may omit the clone size; those that give it use once, few, many or a size class.

. | TRBJ1-2 | TRBV7-9 | . | CASSFSRGNYYGYTF | TGTGCCAGCAGTTTCTCCCGAGGGAATTACTATGGCTACACCTTC
. | TRBJ2-1 | TRBV5-1 | . | CASNPGQDELFYNEQFF | TGCGCCAGCAACCCGGGGCAAGATGAGCTTTTTTACAATGAGCAGTTCTTC
. | TRBJ1-1 | TRBV12-3/TRBV12-4 | TRBD1 | CASSLIRQGRAFF | TGTGCCAGCAGTTTAATACGACAGGGGCGAGCTTTCTTT
once | TRBJ2-3 | TRBV7-6 | . | CASSLTTSHTHKQYF | TGTGCCAGCAGCCTCACGACTAGTCACACGCACAAGCAGTATTTT
. | TRBJ2-6 | TRBV7-9 | TRBD1 | CASSGQGAHGANVLTF | TGTGCCAGCAGCGGACAGGGGGCTCACGGGGCCAACGTCCTGACTTTC
many | TRBJ2-1 | TRBV20-1 | TRBD2 | CRPQRGGSNEQFF | TGCCGCCCCCAGCGGGGAGGGAGCAATGAGCAGTTCTTC
. | TRBJ1-2 | TRBV15 | . | CATSRRDVNGHTF | TGTGCCACCAGCAGACGGGACGTGAATGGGCACACCTTC
many | TRBJ2-1 | TRBV9 | . | CASSVGNNEQFF | TGTGCCAGCAGCGTAGGAAACAATGAGCAGTTCTTC
. | TRBJ1-1 | TRBV10-2 | . | CAIIVDVGNTGAFF | TGCGCCATCATTGTCGACGTTGGGAACACTGGAGCTTTCTTT
. | TRBJ1-1 | TRBV20-1 | . | CSARAAGLLTFF | TGCAGTGCTAGAGCAGCGGGACTCTTAACTTTCTTT
. | TRBJ1-1 | TRBV11-1 | . | CASKSRTLAFF | TGTGCCAGCAAATCCCGTACACTAGCTTTCTTT
. | TRBJ1-1 | TRBV19 | . | CASSGAPNTEAFF | TGTGCCAGTAGTGGCGCGCCGAACACTGAAGCTTTCTTT
. | TRBJ1-5 | TRBV6-1 | TRBD1 | CASRRDRSNQPQHF | TGTGCCAGCCGCCGGGACAGAAGCAATCAGCCCCAGCATTTT
. | TRBJ1-1 | TRBV19 | . | CASRSYTEAFF | TGTGCCAGTAGATCATACACTGAAGCTTTCTTT
. | TRBJ1-6 | TRBV5-1 | . | CASSLATESSPLHF | TGCGCCAGCAGCCTGGCCACGGAGAGTTCACCCCTCCACTTT
. | TRBJ1-6 | TRBV7-9 | . | CASSLNAAVRHF | TGTGCCAGCAGCTTAAATGCCGCGGTCCGCCACTTT
many | TRBJ2-7 | TRBV29-1 | . | CSVEKTGYEQYF | TGCAGCGTTGAAAAAACAGGCTACGAGCAGTACTTC
few | TRBJ2-2 | TRBV7-6 | . | CASSLGETTGELFF | TGTGCCAGCAGCTTAGGGGAGACCACCGGGGAGCTGTTTTTT
. | TRBJ1-1 | TRBV9 | . | CASSVGGLVSEQFF | TGTGCCAGCAGCGTAGGAGGACTGGTCTCTGAACAGTTCTTT
many | TRBJ1-2 | TRBV6-5 | . | CASSYSRGRDYGYTF | TGTGCCAGCAGTTACTCGCGGGGCAGGGACTATGGCTACACCTTC
. | TRBJ1-2 | TRBV7-2 | . | CASSLGRTQNYGYTF | TGTGCCAGCAGCTTAGGTCGGACTCAGAACTATGGCTACACCTTC
once | TRBJ1-1 | TRBV20-1 | TRBD1 | CSARGTGGFLAFF | TGCAGTGCTAGAGGGACAGGGGGTTTCCTGGCTTTCTTT
. | TRBJ1-5 | TRBV7-2 | . | CASSLVATQNTPAHF | TGTGCCAGCAGCTTAGTGGCCACGCAGAACACTCCAGCTCATTTT
. | TRBJ2-1 | TRBV2 | . | CASRPVFYEQFF | TGTGCCAGCAGGCCGGTGTTCTATGAGCAGTTCTTC
. | TRBJ2-5 | TRBV7-9 | . | CASSLVGATGYF | TGTGCCAGCAGCTTAGTCGGGGCTACAGGTTACTTC
. | TRBJ2-5 | TRBV20-1 | . | CSAVQDLNTETQYF | TGCAGTGCTGTACAGGACCTGAACACAGAGACCCAGTACTTC
. | TRBJ2-5 | TRBV20-1 | TRBD2 | CSARGTGTSGGETQYF | TGCAGTGCTAGAGGGACCGGGACTAGCGGGGGGGAGACCCAGTACTTC
. | TRBJ1-6 | TRBV7-2 | . | CASSRAGAFEDFFLHF | TGTGCCAGCAGCCGTGCAGGGGCGTTTGAGGATTTCTTTCTCCACTTT
. | TRBJ2-7 | TRBV11-2 | . | CASSLGQHFYEQYF | TGTGCCAGCAGCTTAGGACAGCACTTCTACGAGCAGTACTTC
. | TRBJ2-1 | TRBV7-8 | . | CASSFGPDGYTFDFF | .
. | TRBJ2-3 | TRBV7-2 | . | CASIRHRANTEAF | TGTGCCAGCATTCGGCACAGAGCGAACACTGAAGCTTTC
many | TRBJ2-7 | TRBV29-1 | . | CSVEGAANPDSKSSYEQYF | TGCAGCGTTGAAGGGGCTGCGAACCCAGACAGTAAAAGCTCCTACGAGCAGTACTTC
. | TRBJ2-3 | TRBV7-6 | TRBD2 | CASSLELADGIDTQYF | TGTGCCAGCAGCCTGGAGCTAGCGGACGGGATAGATACCCAGTATTTT
many | TRBJ2-3 | TRBV10-3 | . | CAITDTDTQYF | TGTGCCATCACCGACACAGATACGCAGTATTTT
. | TRBJ1-2 | TRBV7-2 | . | CASTSGGVYGYTF | TGTGCCAGCACCTCCGGAGGTGTCTATGGCTACACCTTC
. | TRBJ2-5 | TRBV5-1 | TRBD2 | CASSLYALAGAKTQYF | TGCGCCAGCAGCTTATACGCTCTAGCGGGGGCTAAGACCCAGTACTTC
. | TRBJ2-7 | TRBV7-2 | . | CASSLAGEYNEQF | TGTGCCAGCAGCCTCGCCGGGGAATACAATGAGCAGTTC